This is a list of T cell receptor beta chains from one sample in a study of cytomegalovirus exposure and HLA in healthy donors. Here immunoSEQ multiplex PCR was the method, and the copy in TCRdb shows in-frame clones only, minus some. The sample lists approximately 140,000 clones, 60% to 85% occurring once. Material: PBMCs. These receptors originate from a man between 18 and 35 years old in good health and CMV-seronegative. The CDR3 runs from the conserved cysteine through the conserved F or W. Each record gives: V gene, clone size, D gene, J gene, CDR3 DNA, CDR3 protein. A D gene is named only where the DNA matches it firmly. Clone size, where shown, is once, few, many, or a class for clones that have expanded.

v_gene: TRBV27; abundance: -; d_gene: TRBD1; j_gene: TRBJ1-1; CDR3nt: TGTGCCAGCAGTGAGGACAGGGACACTGAAGCTTTCTTT; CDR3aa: CASSEDRDTEAFF
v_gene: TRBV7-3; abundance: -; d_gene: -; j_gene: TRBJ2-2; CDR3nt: TGTGCCAGCAGCGATAAAACAGGGCGGCCCGGGGAGCTGTTTTTT; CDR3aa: CASSDKTGRPGELFF
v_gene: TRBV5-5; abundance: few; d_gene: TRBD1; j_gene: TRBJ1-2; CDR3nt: TGTGCCAGCAGCTTCGCCGCGAGACAGGGCTATTCCGGAAACTATGGCTACACCTTC; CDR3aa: CASSFAARQGYSGNYGYTF
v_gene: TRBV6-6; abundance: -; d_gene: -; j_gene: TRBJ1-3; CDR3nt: TGTGCCAGCAGTTACGACGGACATGGAAACACCATATATTTT; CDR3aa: CASSYDGHGNTIYF
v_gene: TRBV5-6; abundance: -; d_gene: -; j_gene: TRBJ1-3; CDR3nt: TGTGCCAGCAGTCGCGGCCAGCCTGGAAACACCATATATTTT; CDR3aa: CASSRGQPGNTIYF
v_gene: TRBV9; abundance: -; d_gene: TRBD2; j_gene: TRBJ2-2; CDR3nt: TGTGCCAGCAGCGAGCGGGAGGGTCACACCGGGGAGCTGTTTTTT; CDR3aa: CASSEREGHTGELFF
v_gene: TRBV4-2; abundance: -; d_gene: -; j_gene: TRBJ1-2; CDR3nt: TGTGCCAGCAGCCAAGATGGTAGGACACTCGGCTACACCTTC; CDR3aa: CASSQDGRTLGYTF
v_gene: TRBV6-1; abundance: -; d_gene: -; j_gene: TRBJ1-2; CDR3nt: TGTGCCAGCAGTGCCCAGGGCCTAAACAACTATGGCTACACCTTC; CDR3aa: CASSAQGLNNYGYTF
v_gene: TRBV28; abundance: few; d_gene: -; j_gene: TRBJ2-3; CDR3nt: TGTGCCAGCGGTGGGAGCTTGGGCACAGATACGCAGTATTTT; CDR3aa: CASGGSLGTDTQYF
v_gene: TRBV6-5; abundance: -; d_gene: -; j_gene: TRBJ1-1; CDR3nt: TGTGCCAGCAGAACCCAGGGCACTGAAGCTTTCTTT; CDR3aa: CASRTQGTEAFF
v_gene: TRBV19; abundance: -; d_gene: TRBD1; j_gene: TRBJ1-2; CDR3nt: TGTGCCAGTAGCCGTCCCGGGACAGGGAACTATGGCTACACCTTC; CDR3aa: CASSRPGTGNYGYTF
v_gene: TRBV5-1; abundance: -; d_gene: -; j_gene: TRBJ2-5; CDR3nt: TGCGCCAGCAGCTTGGCCATTGACCGCGGGTCGAAGGAAGAGACCCAGTACTTC; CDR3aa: CASSLAIDRGSKEETQYF
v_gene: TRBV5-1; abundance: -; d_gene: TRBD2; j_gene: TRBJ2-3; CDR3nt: TGCGCCAGCAGCTTCCTGAGCGGGGGGGCATCAGATACGCAGTATTTT; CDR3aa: CASSFLSGGASDTQYF
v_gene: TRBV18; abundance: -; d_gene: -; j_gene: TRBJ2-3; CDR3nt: TGTGCCAGCTCACCCTTAAACACAGATACGCAGTATTTT; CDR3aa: CASSPLNTDTQYF
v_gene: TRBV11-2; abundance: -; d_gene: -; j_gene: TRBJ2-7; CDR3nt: TGTGCCAGCAGCTTTGCGAACGAGCAGTACTTC; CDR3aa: CASSFANEQYF
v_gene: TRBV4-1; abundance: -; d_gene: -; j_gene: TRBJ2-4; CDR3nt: TGCGCCAGCAGCCAAGAGTCAGGGGGGAACATTCAGTACTTC; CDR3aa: CASSQESGGNIQYF
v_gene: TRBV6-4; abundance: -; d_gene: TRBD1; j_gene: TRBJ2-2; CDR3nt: TGTGCCAGCAGCTGGGACAGGGTAGGCACCGGGGAGCTGTTTTTT; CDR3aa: CASSWDRVGTGELFF
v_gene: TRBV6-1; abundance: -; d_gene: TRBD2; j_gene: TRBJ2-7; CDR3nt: TGTGCCAGCAGTGTACGGGAGGGCTACGAGCAGTACTTC; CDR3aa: CASSVREGYEQYF
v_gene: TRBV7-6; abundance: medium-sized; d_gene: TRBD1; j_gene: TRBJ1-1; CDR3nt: TGTGCCAGCAGCTTAGCCGGGACAGGGGGCACTGAAGCTTTCTTT; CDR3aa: CASSLAGTGGTEAFF
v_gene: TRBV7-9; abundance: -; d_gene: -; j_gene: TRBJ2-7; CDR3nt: TGTGCCAGCAGCATTATAGGGGATGGGGCATCCTACGAGCAGTACTTC; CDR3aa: CASSIIGDGASYEQYF
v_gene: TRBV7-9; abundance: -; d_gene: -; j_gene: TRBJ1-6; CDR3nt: TGTGCCAGCAGCCCAGACTACATAGACAATTCACCCCTCCACTTT; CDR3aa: CASSPDYIDNSPLHF
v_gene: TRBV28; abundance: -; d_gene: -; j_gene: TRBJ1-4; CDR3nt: TGTGCCAGCAGTCCACGAGGGGAGGGTGGAGAAAAACTGTTTTTT; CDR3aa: CASSPRGEGGEKLFF
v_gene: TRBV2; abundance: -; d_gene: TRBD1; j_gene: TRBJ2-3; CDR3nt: TGTGCCAGCAGTGAGGACAGGGGGCATGCAGATACGCAGTATTTT; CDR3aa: CASSEDRGHADTQYF
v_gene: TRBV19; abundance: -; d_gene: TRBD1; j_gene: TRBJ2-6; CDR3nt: TGTGCCAGTAGTATAGCCGGGACAGCCTCCTCTGGGGCCAACGTCCTGACTTTC; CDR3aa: CASSIAGTASSGANVLTF
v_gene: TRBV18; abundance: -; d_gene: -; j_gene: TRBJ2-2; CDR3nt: TGTGCCAGCTCACCTCCCGTGAGGGCGAACACCGGGGAGCTGTTTTTT; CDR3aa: CASSPPVRANTGELFF
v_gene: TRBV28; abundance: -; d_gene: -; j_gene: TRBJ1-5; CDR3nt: TGTGCCAGCAGTTTGACGGTCAGGCTACAGCCCCAGCATTTT; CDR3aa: CASSLTVRLQPQHF
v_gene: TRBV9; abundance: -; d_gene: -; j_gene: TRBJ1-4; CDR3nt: TGTGCCAGCAGCGTAGGGACACTATGGGATGAAAAACTGTTTTTT; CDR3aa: CASSVGTLWDEKLFF
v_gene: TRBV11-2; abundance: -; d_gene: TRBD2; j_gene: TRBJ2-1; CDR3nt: TGTGCCAGCAGCGCCATGATGTTAGCGGGGGGCGAGTTCTTC; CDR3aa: CASSAMMLAGGEFF
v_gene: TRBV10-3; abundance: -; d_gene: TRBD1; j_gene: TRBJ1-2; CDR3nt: TGTGCCATCAGTGAAGGACAGGTAAGCGGTGGCTACACCTTC; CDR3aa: CAISEGQVSGGYTF
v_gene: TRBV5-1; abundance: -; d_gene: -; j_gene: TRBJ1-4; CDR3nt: TGCGCCAGCAGCTTGGGCGACAGGAGAGCAACTAATGAAAAACTGTTTTTT; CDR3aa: CASSLGDRRATNEKLFF
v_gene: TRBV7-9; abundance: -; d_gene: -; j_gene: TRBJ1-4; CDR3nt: TGTGCCAGCAGCTTGGATCCCCCGCGGGGGGGGTCCCCTGAAAAACTGTTTTTT; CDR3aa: CASSLDPPRGGSPEKLFF
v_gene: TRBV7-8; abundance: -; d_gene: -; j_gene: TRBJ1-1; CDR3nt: TGTGCCAGCAGCTTAGGGCACGTCACTGAAGCTTTCTTT; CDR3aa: CASSLGHVTEAFF
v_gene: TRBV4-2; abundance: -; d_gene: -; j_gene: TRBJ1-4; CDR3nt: TGTGCCAGCAGCCAAGATAACATCGGGGGAGAGGAAAAACTGTTTTTT; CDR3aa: CASSQDNIGGEEKLFF
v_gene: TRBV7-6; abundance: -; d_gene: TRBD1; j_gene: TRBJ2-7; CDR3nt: TGTGCCAGCAGCTCAGAGACAGGGATCTACGAGCAGTACTTC; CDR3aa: CASSSETGIYEQYF
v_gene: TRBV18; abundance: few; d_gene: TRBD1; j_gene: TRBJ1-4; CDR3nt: TGTGCCAGCTCACGGGGGACAGACGAAAAACTGTTTTTT; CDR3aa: CASSRGTDEKLFF
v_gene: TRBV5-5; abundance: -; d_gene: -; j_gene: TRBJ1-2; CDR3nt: TGTGCCAGCAGCTTTGGCAGCGGCTATGGCTACACCTTC; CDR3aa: CASSFGSGYGYTF
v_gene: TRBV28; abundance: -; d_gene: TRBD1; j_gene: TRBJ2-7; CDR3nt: TGTGCCAGCAGCCCGACAGGGGGCGCCTTCGACGAGCAGTACTTC; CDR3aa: CASSPTGGAFDEQYF
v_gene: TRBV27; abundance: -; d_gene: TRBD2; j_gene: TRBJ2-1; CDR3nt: TGTGCCAGCAGTTTATGGGCGGGAGGGCAAGCTGAGCAGTTCTTC; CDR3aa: CASSLWAGGQAEQFF
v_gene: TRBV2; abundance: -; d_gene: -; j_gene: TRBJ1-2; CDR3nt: TGTGCCAGCAGTGGTCCCAACCGCGATGGCTACACCTTC; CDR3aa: CASSGPNRDGYTF
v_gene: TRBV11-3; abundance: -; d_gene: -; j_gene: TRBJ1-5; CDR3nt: TGTGCCAGCAGCTTAGATAGCGGCCCGGGTCAGCCCCAGCATTTT; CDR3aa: CASSLDSGPGQPQHF
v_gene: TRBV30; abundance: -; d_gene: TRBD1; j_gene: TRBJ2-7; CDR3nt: TGTGCCTGGAGCGGCGGCCGGTCTCCAGGGGGCTACTACGAGCAGTACTTC; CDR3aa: CAWSGGRSPGGYYEQYF
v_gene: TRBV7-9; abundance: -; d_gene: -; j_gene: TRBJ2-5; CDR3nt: TGTGCCAGCAGCTTAGCGGGGCTACAGACCCAGTACTTC; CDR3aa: CASSLAGLQTQYF
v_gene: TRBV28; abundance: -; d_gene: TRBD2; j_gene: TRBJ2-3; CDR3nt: TGTGCCAGCAGTCCCCGACTAGCGGGAGTAGCTTCAGATACGCAGTATTTT; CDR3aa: CASSPRLAGVASDTQYF
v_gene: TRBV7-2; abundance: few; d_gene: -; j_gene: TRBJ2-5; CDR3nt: TGTGCCAGCAGCTGGGCGCTATCGGAGACCCAGTACTTC; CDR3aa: CASSWALSETQYF
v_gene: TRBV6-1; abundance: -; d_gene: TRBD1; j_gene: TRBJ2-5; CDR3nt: TGTGCCAGCAGAAGCGCCGGGACAGGGGGCAAGACCCAGTACTTC; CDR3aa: CASRSAGTGGKTQYF
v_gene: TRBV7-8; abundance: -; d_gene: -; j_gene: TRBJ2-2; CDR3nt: TGTGCCAGCAGGGGTAGCAGGGATAGGGCCGGGGAGCTGTTTTTT; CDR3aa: CASRGSRDRAGELFF
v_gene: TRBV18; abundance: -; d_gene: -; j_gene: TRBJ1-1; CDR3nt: TGTGCCAGCTCACCAACCGGCGGAGAAACTGAAGCTTTCTTT; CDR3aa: CASSPTGGETEAFF
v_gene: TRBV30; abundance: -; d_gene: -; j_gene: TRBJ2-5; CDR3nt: TGTGCCTGGAGTGTTCGCGGAGGCCAGTACTTC; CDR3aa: CAWSVRGGQYF
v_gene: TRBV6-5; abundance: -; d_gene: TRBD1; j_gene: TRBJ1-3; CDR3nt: TGTGCCAGCACCACCGGGACAGAGATTGGAAACACCATATATTTT; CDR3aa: CASTTGTEIGNTIYF
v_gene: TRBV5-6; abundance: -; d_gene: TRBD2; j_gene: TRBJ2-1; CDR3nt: TGTGCCAGCAGCTTGGTAGCGGGAGGGCCGGGTGAGCAGTTCTTC; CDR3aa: CASSLVAGGPGEQFF
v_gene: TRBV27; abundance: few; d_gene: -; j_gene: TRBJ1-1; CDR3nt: TGTGCCAGCAGTCCTCACCGGACGGGATTTAACACTGAAGCTTTCTTT; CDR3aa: CASSPHRTGFNTEAFF
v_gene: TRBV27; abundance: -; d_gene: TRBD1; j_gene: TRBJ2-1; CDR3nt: TGTGCCAGCAGATTCACCTCCGGGACAGGGGTAGAAAATGAGCAGTTCTTC; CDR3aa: CASRFTSGTGVENEQFF
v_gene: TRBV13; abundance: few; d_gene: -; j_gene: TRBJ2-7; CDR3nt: TGTGCCAGCAGCTTAAGGGGACTTCTCTCCTACGAGCAGTACTTC; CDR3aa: CASSLRGLLSYEQYF